This TCR beta chain was observed in a study of blood T cell repertoires in COVID-19. The study recruited people aged roughly 18 to 100 years across around 23 US areas. In assigning cohorts, the study relied on participant-reported clinical history. People in the exposed group encountered a COVID-19 case within 2 weeks before entering the study. Assay: immunoSEQ multiplex PCR; the TCRdb copy retains only in-frame clones and omits some. The sample lists 150,000 to 200,000 clones, around 84% occurring once. Germline V lookup: CDR1 LGHDT, CDR2 YNNKEL (reference sequence). CDR3 size: 17 residues. J gave up 1 base and V 3 bases, and 5 bases lay outside the gene matches.

The chain combines TRBV3-1 (or the pseudogene TRBV3-2) with TRBJ2-5; TRBD2 aligns across 13 bases. The sequenced sample was PBMCs or T cells enriched from blood (not recorded which). The source is a woman in her thirties who had been exposed to COVID-19. CDR3 in DNA: TGTGCCAGCAGCCATGGGACTAGCGGGGAGCTCCAAGAGACCCAGTACTTC. Translating it yields CASSHGTSGELQETQYF.